Listed below are T cell receptor beta chains from one sample, sequenced in a study of blood T cell repertoires in COVID-19. TCRdb keeps only in-frame clones here, not all; method: immunoSEQ multiplex PCR. The sample gives about 250,000 clones, 80% to 90% of which show up once; over 1.2% is in the top ten. The material sequenced was peripheral blood. The origin of the receptors is a man of 80 years or more with acute or convalescent COVID-19. Each CDR3 is given with its conserved first and last residue. A D gene is named only where the DNA matches it firmly. Only some rows state a clone size, as once, few, many or a class for expanded clones.

d_gene	v_gene	j_gene	abundance	CDR3aa	CDR3nt
TRBD2	TRBV7-6	TRBJ2-1	once	CASSPATSGSSNEQFF	TGTGCCAGCAGCCCCGCAACTAGCGGGAGTTCTAATGAGCAGTTCTTC
.	TRBV15	TRBJ1-2	.	CATSRGNTGASYGYTF	TGTGCCACCAGCAGAGGAAACACGGGAGCCTCCTATGGCTACACCTTC
TRBD1	TRBV19	TRBJ1-5	.	CASKGTGTSNQPQHF	TGTGCCAGTAAGGGGACAGGAACTAGCAATCAGCCCCAGCATTTT
TRBD1	TRBV5-6	TRBJ2-5	.	CASSRTGDRGVRETQYF	TGTGCCAGCAGCCGGACGGGGGACAGGGGTGTTAGAGAGACCCAGTACTTC
TRBD1	TRBV29-1	TRBJ1-5	.	CSVSGTGANQPQHF	TGCAGCGTCTCCGGGACAGGGGCCAATCAGCCCCAGCATTTT
.	TRBV5-1	TRBJ1-4	few	CASSPRGSRNEKLFF	TGCGCCAGCAGCCCAAGGGGTAGTCGAAATGAAAAACTGTTTTTT
TRBD2	TRBV11-2	TRBJ2-5	.	CASSLAGTSGYQETQYF	TGTGCCAGCAGCTTAGCCGGGACTAGCGGATACCAAGAGACCCAGTACTTC
TRBD1	TRBV5-4	TRBJ1-2	few	CASSFGGQGIYGYTF	TGTGCCAGCAGCTTTGGGGGACAGGGGATATATGGCTACACCTTC
.	TRBV10-3	TRBJ2-5	.	CAIRAGGETQYF	TGTGCCATCCGAGCGGGCGGTGAGACCCAGTACTTC
TRBD2	TRBV19	TRBJ2-3	.	CASSLTSVTSTDTQYF	TGTGCCAGTAGCTTAACTAGCGTTACTAGCACAGATACGCAGTATTTT
TRBD2	TRBV7-2	TRBJ2-7	once	CASSDLHLAGSREQYF	TGTGCCAGCAGCGACCTGCACCTAGCGGGGTCCCGCGAGCAGTACTTC
.	TRBV2	TRBJ1-3	.	CASIQGNSGNTIYF	TGTGCCAGCATTCAGGGAAACTCTGGAAACACCATATATTTT
.	TRBV7-6	TRBJ1-4	.	CASSLGSLVSEKLFF	TGTGCCAGCAGCTTAGGAAGCCTAGTTAGTGAAAAACTGTTTTTT
TRBD1	TRBV7-2	TRBJ1-1	once	CASSARQGQNTEAFF	TGTGCCAGCAGCGCCCGACAGGGCCAGAACACTGAAGCTTTCTTT
.	TRBV7-8	TRBJ1-1	.	CASSLVTPDSEAFF	TGTGCCAGCAGCTTAGTCACCCCGGACAGTGAAGCTTTCTTT
.	TRBV19	TRBJ2-7	.	CASSPQPGGNYEQYF	TGTGCCAGTAGTCCTCAACCCGGGGGAAACTACGAGCAGTACTTC
.	TRBV7-2	TRBJ2-5	.	CASSSGGGLTKQETQYF	TGTGCCAGCAGCTCCGGCGGTGGACTGACAAAACAAGAGACCCAGTACTTC